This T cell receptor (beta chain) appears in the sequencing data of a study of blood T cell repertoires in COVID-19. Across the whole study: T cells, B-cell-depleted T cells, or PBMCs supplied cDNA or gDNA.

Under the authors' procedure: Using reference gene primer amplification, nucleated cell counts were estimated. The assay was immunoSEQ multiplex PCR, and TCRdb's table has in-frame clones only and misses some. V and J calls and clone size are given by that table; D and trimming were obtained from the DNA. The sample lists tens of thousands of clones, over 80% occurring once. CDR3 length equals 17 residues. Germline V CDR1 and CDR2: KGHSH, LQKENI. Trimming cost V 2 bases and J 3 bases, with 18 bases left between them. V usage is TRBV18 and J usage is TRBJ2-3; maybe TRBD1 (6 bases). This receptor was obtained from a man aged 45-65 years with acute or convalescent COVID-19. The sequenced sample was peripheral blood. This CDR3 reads CASSPGGFDRSTDTQYF. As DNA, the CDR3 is TGTGCCAGCTCACCAGGAGGCTTCGACAGGTCAACAGATACGCAGTATTTT.